This TCR beta chain comes out of a study of beta chain features in type 1 diabetes. This clone has a handful of counts. Its antigen is as yet unknown. Germline assignment: CDR1 SGHAT and CDR2 FQNNGV. Trimming shortened V by 3 bases and J by 5 bases, and 19 bases separated the two germline ends. The CDR3 has 16 amino acids. Sequenced material consisted of expressed TCRB transcripts (all of the isolated RNA was reverse transcribed). There were approximately 3.5 million reads on average in the naive, central memory and regulatory T cell samples. The method was immunoSEQ multiplex PCR; TCRdb's version includes in-frame clones alone and lacks a portion of them. The table lists roughly 170,000 clones, around 13% of them singletons, with about 0.66% in the top ten. Study-level points and caveats: All four CD4+ subsets from Type 1 diabetes patients carried moderately but significantly shorter TCRB CDR3s.

Sequenced material: central memory CD4+ T cells from blood. The receptor was isolated from a woman aged 18-30 years in good health. The rearrangement joins TRBV11-2 to TRBJ2-5, with TRBD2 as a possible D gene (6 bases). The CDR3 loop is CASSFPRRRGGETQYF. In nucleotides, the CDR3 is TGTGCCAGCAGCTTCCCCAGGAGGAGGGGAGGTGAGACCCAGTACTTC.